This T cell receptor (beta chain) is from a study of blood T cell repertoires in COVID-19. About the research overall: Sites across the United States, Italy and Spain contributed samples from acute and convalescent COVID-19. PBMCs, B-cell-depleted T cells, or T cells provided the cDNA or gDNA that made up the material.

As for this clone: The sample holds other DNA sequences that translate to the same CDR3.

How the authors handled the data: Reference gene primer amplification yielded estimated nucleated cell counts. Sequencing used immunoSEQ multiplex PCR; TCRdb keeps in-frame clones, though not all of them. The V and J calls and clone size are taken from that table; D and trimming were inferred from the DNA. This table holds over 120,000 clones, 84% found once. The CDR3 has 14 residues. The trim removed 1 base at V and 4 bases at J, leaving 1 base unmatched. Looked up from germline, CDR1 is MNHNY and CDR2 is SVGAGI (reference sequence). This sequence originates from a man in his fifties or sixties with active or convalescent COVID-19. Sequencing was carried out using peripheral blood. The chain couples TRBV6-6 to TRBJ1-5; the match to TRBD1 covers 7 bases. The CDR3, as DNA: TGTGCCAGCAGTTACTTGACAGGGAATCAGCCCCAGCATTTT. This translates into CASSYLTGNQPQHF.